The clone carrying this TCR beta chain was recorded many times. Uncontrolled infection, other autoimmune disease, pregnancy or lactation excluded patients. Fresh peripheral blood, 10 ml, was the source of the PBMCs. The V end lost 3 bases, the J end lost 2 bases, and 9 bases lay between the germline ends. The CDR3 is made up of 14 amino acids. The investigators amplified TCR beta CDR3 regions from RNA transcripts. TCR CDR3 underwent first-round RT-PCR with the HTBI primer set. TCRdb reanalysed the multiplex PCR reads using MiXCR and keeps one entry per CDR3 protein. The sample has 300,000 to 450,000 distinct CDR3 sequences; approximately 18% are singletons. This record comes from a study of T cells in Graves' hyperthyroidism and ophthalmopathy. At the level of the study: Before any treatment, at initial diagnosis, peripheral blood was collected.

Input material: blood. The TCR was taken from a man younger than 35 with Graves' ophthalmopathy. This chain uses TRBV12-3 or TRBV12-4 with TRBJ2-3; the D gene is possibly TRBD1 (6 bases). The CDR3 spells CASSFQGNTDTQYF. In nucleotides, the CDR3 is TGTGCCAGCAGTTTCCAGGGGAACACAGATACGCAGTATTTT.